These T cell receptor beta chains were read from a single sample in a study of blood T cell repertoires in COVID-19. Sequencing was performed with immunoSEQ multiplex PCR; in TCRdb, only in-frame clones are kept and a portion is missing. The sample includes tens of thousands of clones, around 90% of them seen just once. Specimen: peripheral blood. These receptors came from a human donor in a cohort sampled during active COVID-19. Each CDR3 is given with its conserved first and last residue. The D gene is left open where the match is weak. Rows may omit the clone size; those that give it use once, few, many or a size class.

j_call: TRBJ2-5
clone_size: -
d_call: -
v_call: TRBV5-1
cdr3_aa: CASSRGTSSEETQYF
cdr3_nt: TGCGCCAGCAGCCGGGGAACCTCATCGGAAGAGACCCAGTACTTC

j_call: TRBJ1-6
clone_size: -
d_call: TRBD1
v_call: TRBV19
cdr3_aa: CASSTSGQGHNSPLHF
cdr3_nt: TGTGCCAGTAGTACCTCTGGACAGGGGCATAATTCACCCCTCCACTTT

j_call: TRBJ2-1
clone_size: -
d_call: TRBD2
v_call: TRBV10-2
cdr3_aa: CASRVGLAGNNEQFF
cdr3_nt: TGCGCCAGCAGGGTGGGGCTAGCGGGAAACAATGAGCAGTTCTTC

j_call: TRBJ1-6
clone_size: -
d_call: -
v_call: TRBV9
cdr3_aa: CASSVDSRLDSPLHF
cdr3_nt: TGTGCCAGCAGCGTTGACTCCAGACTTGATTCACCCCTCCACTTT

j_call: TRBJ1-2
clone_size: -
d_call: -
v_call: TRBV5-1
cdr3_aa: CASSLDTGSEGYTF
cdr3_nt: TGCGCCAGCAGCTTGGATACAGGGTCGGAGGGCTACACCTTC

j_call: TRBJ1-2
clone_size: -
d_call: TRBD1
v_call: TRBV6-5
cdr3_aa: CASRETGGRGYGYTF
cdr3_nt: TGTGCCAGCAGAGAGACAGGGGGCAGAGGGTATGGCTACACCTTC

j_call: TRBJ2-7
clone_size: -
d_call: -
v_call: TRBV6-5
cdr3_aa: CASSYSISGIEQYF
cdr3_nt: TGTGCCAGCAGTTACTCGATCTCGGGTATCGAGCAGTACTTC

j_call: TRBJ1-2
clone_size: few
d_call: -
v_call: TRBV18
cdr3_aa: CASSPDRIGDYGYTF
cdr3_nt: TGTGCCAGCTCACCCGACAGGATAGGCGACTATGGCTACACCTTC

j_call: TRBJ2-3
clone_size: -
d_call: -
v_call: TRBV28
cdr3_aa: CASSFHPRADTQYF
cdr3_nt: TGTGCCAGCAGTTTCCACCCAAGAGCAGATACGCAGTATTTT

j_call: TRBJ2-1
clone_size: once
d_call: -
v_call: TRBV28
cdr3_aa: CASSNSPYNEQFF
cdr3_nt: TGTGCCAGCAGCAATAGTCCATACAATGAGCAGTTCTTC

j_call: TRBJ1-5
clone_size: -
d_call: -
v_call: TRBV3-1/TRBV3-2
cdr3_aa: CASSQGGGGDQPQHF
cdr3_nt: TGTGCCAGCAGCCAAGGAGGGGGGGGCGATCAGCCCCAGCATTTT

j_call: TRBJ2-5
clone_size: once
d_call: -
v_call: TRBV2
cdr3_aa: CASSVRNWYQETQYF
cdr3_nt: TGTGCCAGCAGTGTGAGAAATTGGTACCAAGAGACCCAGTACTTC

j_call: TRBJ1-6
clone_size: -
d_call: TRBD1
v_call: TRBV30
cdr3_aa: CAWSAETGYNSPLHF
cdr3_nt: TGTGCCTGGAGCGCGGAGACAGGGTACAATTCACCCCTCCACTTT

j_call: TRBJ2-1
clone_size: -
d_call: TRBD2
v_call: TRBV7-3
cdr3_aa: CASSFGLVGDEQFF
cdr3_nt: TGTGCCAGCAGCTTCGGACTAGTAGGGGATGAGCAGTTCTTC

j_call: TRBJ1-2
clone_size: -
d_call: TRBD1
v_call: TRBV2
cdr3_aa: CASSTSGTGGKGENYGYTF
cdr3_nt: TGTGCCAGCAGTACTTCCGGGACAGGGGGTAAAGGGGAAAACTATGGCTACACCTTC

j_call: TRBJ2-1
clone_size: -
d_call: -
v_call: TRBV5-6
cdr3_aa: CASSLGLDSYNEQFF
cdr3_nt: TGTGCCAGCAGCTTGGGGCTAGATTCCTACAATGAGCAGTTCTTC

j_call: TRBJ2-6
clone_size: -
d_call: TRBD1
v_call: TRBV7-9
cdr3_aa: CASSPLDRDYTSGANVLTF
cdr3_nt: TGTGCCAGCAGCCCATTGGACAGGGATTATACCTCTGGGGCCAACGTCCTGACTTTC

j_call: TRBJ2-7
clone_size: -
d_call: TRBD1
v_call: TRBV7-8
cdr3_aa: CASSLPGTGVSGEQYF
cdr3_nt: TGTGCCAGCAGCTTACCCGGGACAGGGGTTTCGGGCGAGCAGTACTTC

j_call: TRBJ2-7
clone_size: -
d_call: -
v_call: TRBV15
cdr3_aa: CATSRGQGVDEQYF
cdr3_nt: TGTGCCACCAGCAGAGGGCAGGGTGTGGACGAGCAGTACTTC

j_call: TRBJ2-3
clone_size: -
d_call: -
v_call: TRBV4-3
cdr3_aa: CASSGRPGTDTQYF
cdr3_nt: TGCGCCAGCAGCGGGAGGCCTGGCACAGATACGCAGTATTTT

j_call: TRBJ1-6
clone_size: -
d_call: TRBD1
v_call: TRBV19
cdr3_aa: CASSDEGQGWSPLHF
cdr3_nt: TGTGCCAGTAGCGATGAGGGACAGGGGTGGTCACCCCTCCACTTT

j_call: TRBJ2-6
clone_size: -
d_call: TRBD1
v_call: TRBV5-1
cdr3_aa: CASSSPTGAVFGANVLTF
cdr3_nt: TGCGCCAGCAGCAGCCCGACAGGGGCGGTGTTTGGGGCCAACGTCCTGACTTTC

j_call: TRBJ2-4
clone_size: -
d_call: -
v_call: TRBV2
cdr3_aa: CASSEAGRGAAKNIQYF
cdr3_nt: TGTGCCAGCAGTGAAGCGGGGCGCGGCGCGGCCAAAAACATTCAGTACTTC

j_call: TRBJ2-3
clone_size: -
d_call: TRBD2
v_call: TRBV11-3
cdr3_aa: CASSLGVAGLFTDTQYF
cdr3_nt: TGTGCCAGCAGCTTGGGAGTAGCGGGGCTCTTCACAGATACGCAGTATTTT

j_call: TRBJ2-3
clone_size: -
d_call: -
v_call: TRBV6-5
cdr3_aa: CASSYVSGLTDTQYF
cdr3_nt: TGTGCCAGCAGTTACGTAAGCGGGTTAACAGATACGCAGTATTTT

j_call: TRBJ1-2
clone_size: -
d_call: -
v_call: TRBV27
cdr3_aa: CASSLNSRYGYTF
cdr3_nt: TGTGCCAGCAGTTTAAACAGCCGGTATGGCTACACCTTC

j_call: TRBJ2-7
clone_size: -
d_call: TRBD1
v_call: TRBV6-5
cdr3_aa: CASSSQDRSYEQYF
cdr3_nt: TGTGCCAGCTCTAGCCAGGACAGGTCCTACGAGCAGTACTTC

j_call: TRBJ2-3
clone_size: -
d_call: TRBD2
v_call: TRBV2
cdr3_aa: CANTGLVTDTQYF
cdr3_nt: TGTGCCAATACGGGACTAGTCACAGATACGCAGTATTTT

j_call: TRBJ2-2
clone_size: once
d_call: -
v_call: TRBV28
cdr3_aa: CASTGGTNTGELFF
cdr3_nt: TGTGCCAGCACTGGCGGGACCAACACCGGGGAGCTGTTTTTT

j_call: TRBJ2-3
clone_size: -
d_call: -
v_call: TRBV5-1
cdr3_aa: CASSLAGLGTQYTDTQYF
cdr3_nt: TGCGCCAGCAGCTTGGCCGGGCTAGGGACACAATACACAGATACGCAGTATTTT

j_call: TRBJ1-2
clone_size: -
d_call: -
v_call: TRBV19
cdr3_aa: CASSSLDLGPNYGYTF
cdr3_nt: TGTGCCAGTAGTAGCCTTGATCTGGGCCCTAACTATGGCTACACCTTC

j_call: TRBJ1-4
clone_size: -
d_call: TRBD1
v_call: TRBV28
cdr3_aa: CASSLVTGDDEKLFF
cdr3_nt: TGTGCCAGCAGTTTGGTGACAGGGGATGACGAAAAACTGTTTTTT

j_call: TRBJ2-7
clone_size: -
d_call: TRBD2
v_call: TRBV6-1
cdr3_aa: CASSAGLAGSFHEQYF
cdr3_nt: TGTGCCAGCAGTGCGGGACTAGCGGGGTCCTTTCATGAGCAGTACTTC

j_call: TRBJ2-7
clone_size: -
d_call: TRBD2
v_call: TRBV5-4
cdr3_aa: CASSSTSGTYEQYF
cdr3_nt: TGTGCCAGCAGCTCGACTAGCGGTACCTACGAGCAGTACTTC

j_call: TRBJ1-4
clone_size: -
d_call: TRBD1
v_call: TRBV5-6
cdr3_aa: CASSGEHRGINEKLFF
cdr3_nt: TGTGCCAGCAGCGGGGAACACAGGGGGATAAATGAAAAACTGTTTTTT

j_call: TRBJ1-6
clone_size: once
d_call: -
v_call: TRBV6-5
cdr3_aa: CASFLRGSPLHF
cdr3_nt: TGTGCCAGCTTCCTTAGGGGGTCACCCCTCCACTTT

j_call: TRBJ2-5
clone_size: -
d_call: -
v_call: TRBV29-1
cdr3_aa: CSVDWGQKETQYF
cdr3_nt: TGCAGCGTTGATTGGGGACAAAAAGAGACCCAGTACTTC

j_call: TRBJ2-5
clone_size: -
d_call: TRBD2
v_call: TRBV27
cdr3_aa: CASWTSGRRETQYF
cdr3_nt: TGTGCCAGCTGGACTAGCGGGCGTCGAGAGACCCAGTACTTC

j_call: TRBJ2-3
clone_size: -
d_call: -
v_call: TRBV3-1/TRBV3-2
cdr3_aa: CASSQLRGSTGEGTDTQYF
cdr3_nt: TGTGCCAGCAGCCAATTGCGGGGTAGCACCGGTGAGGGCACAGATACGCAGTATTTT

j_call: TRBJ2-1
clone_size: -
d_call: TRBD2
v_call: TRBV2
cdr3_aa: CASTAGVGNEQFF
cdr3_nt: TGTGCCAGCACGGCGGGAGTTGGGAATGAGCAGTTCTTC

j_call: TRBJ2-3
clone_size: -
d_call: -
v_call: TRBV30
cdr3_aa: CAWISGGVRTDTQYF
cdr3_nt: TGTGCCTGGATCTCCGGCGGGGTCCGGACAGATACGCAGTATTTT

j_call: TRBJ2-7
clone_size: -
d_call: TRBD1
v_call: TRBV5-4
cdr3_aa: CASSWDRASYEQYF
cdr3_nt: TGTGCCAGCAGCTGGGACAGGGCCTCCTACGAGCAGTACTTC

j_call: TRBJ2-3
clone_size: once
d_call: TRBD2
v_call: TRBV9
cdr3_aa: CASSPRSGGVSSTDTQYF
cdr3_nt: TGTGCCAGCAGCCCGCGTAGCGGGGGGGTATCTAGCACAGATACGCAGTATTTT

j_call: TRBJ1-6
clone_size: -
d_call: TRBD1
v_call: TRBV6-2/TRBV6-3
cdr3_aa: CASSLGTGGTSPLHF
cdr3_nt: TGTGCCAGCAGTTTGGGGACAGGGGGGACTTCACCCCTCCACTTT

j_call: TRBJ2-5
clone_size: -
d_call: -
v_call: TRBV28
cdr3_aa: CASSEIGGQYF
cdr3_nt: TGTGCCAGCAGCGAAATAGGGGGCCAGTACTTC

j_call: TRBJ2-1
clone_size: -
d_call: TRBD2
v_call: TRBV9
cdr3_aa: CASSVAGGTTYNEQFF
cdr3_nt: TGTGCCAGCAGCGTAGCGGGGGGAACCACCTACAATGAGCAGTTCTTC

j_call: TRBJ1-3
clone_size: -
d_call: TRBD1
v_call: TRBV7-2
cdr3_aa: CASSPAGTGRNTIYF
cdr3_nt: TGTGCCAGCAGCCCCGCCGGGACAGGGAGAAACACCATATATTTT

j_call: TRBJ2-5
clone_size: -
d_call: TRBD2
v_call: TRBV5-1
cdr3_aa: CASSWMGRDGQETQYF
cdr3_nt: TGCGCCAGCAGCTGGATGGGGAGGGACGGACAAGAGACCCAGTACTTC

j_call: TRBJ1-1
clone_size: -
d_call: -
v_call: TRBV28
cdr3_aa: CASIIPGERGTEAFF
cdr3_nt: TGTGCCAGCATCATCCCCGGAGAGCGGGGCACTGAAGCTTTCTTT

j_call: TRBJ2-1
clone_size: -
d_call: -
v_call: TRBV5-5
cdr3_aa: CASSLLGGYNEQFF
cdr3_nt: TGTGCCAGCAGCCTTTTGGGGGGCTACAATGAGCAGTTCTTC

j_call: TRBJ1-2
clone_size: -
d_call: TRBD1
v_call: TRBV4-3
cdr3_aa: CASSQDRTGDYGYTF
cdr3_nt: TGCGCCAGCAGCCAAGATCGGACAGGGGACTATGGCTACACCTTC

j_call: TRBJ2-1
clone_size: -
d_call: TRBD2
v_call: TRBV5-1
cdr3_aa: CASSFSLGLAGVYNEQFF
cdr3_nt: TGCGCCAGCAGCTTTAGTCTTGGTCTAGCGGGAGTCTACAATGAGCAGTTCTTC

j_call: TRBJ2-5
clone_size: once
d_call: -
v_call: TRBV27
cdr3_aa: CASSRSETEETQYF
cdr3_nt: TGTGCCAGCAGTCGCTCCGAGACAGAAGAGACCCAGTACTTC

j_call: TRBJ1-3
clone_size: -
d_call: -
v_call: TRBV28
cdr3_aa: CASAEGYSGNTIYF
cdr3_nt: TGTGCCAGCGCGGAAGGCTACTCTGGAAACACCATATATTTT

j_call: TRBJ2-3
clone_size: -
d_call: TRBD2
v_call: TRBV3-1/TRBV3-2
cdr3_aa: CASSQDRTSGRYTQYF
cdr3_nt: TGTGCCAGCAGCCAAGATAGGACTAGCGGGAGATATACGCAGTATTTT

j_call: TRBJ1-3
clone_size: -
d_call: -
v_call: TRBV6-5
cdr3_aa: CASRGERVSGNTIYF
cdr3_nt: TGTGCCAGCAGGGGCGAGAGGGTCTCTGGAAACACCATATATTTT

j_call: TRBJ1-6
clone_size: -
d_call: -
v_call: TRBV5-5
cdr3_aa: CASSLAPSGGDNSPLHF
cdr3_nt: TGTGCCAGCAGCTTGGCCCCATCTGGAGGGGACAATTCACCCCTCCACTTT

j_call: TRBJ1-4
clone_size: -
d_call: TRBD1
v_call: TRBV30
cdr3_aa: CACGQGDGKLFF
cdr3_nt: TGTGCCTGCGGACAGGGTGATGGCAAACTGTTTTTT

j_call: TRBJ2-5
clone_size: -
d_call: -
v_call: TRBV19
cdr3_aa: CASSTRAGDETQYF
cdr3_nt: TGTGCCAGTAGTACCAGGGCAGGGGACGAGACCCAGTACTTC